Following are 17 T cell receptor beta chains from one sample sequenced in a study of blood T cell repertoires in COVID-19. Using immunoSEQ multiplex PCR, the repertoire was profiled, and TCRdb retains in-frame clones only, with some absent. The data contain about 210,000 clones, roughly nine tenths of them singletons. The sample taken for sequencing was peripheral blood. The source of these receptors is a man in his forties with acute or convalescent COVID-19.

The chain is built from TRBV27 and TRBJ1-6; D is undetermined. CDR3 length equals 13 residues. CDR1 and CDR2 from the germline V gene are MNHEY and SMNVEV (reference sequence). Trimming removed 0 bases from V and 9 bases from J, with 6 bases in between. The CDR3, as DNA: TGTGCCAGCAGTTTATCTCGGGTTTCACCCCTCCACTTT. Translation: CASSLSRVSPLHF.

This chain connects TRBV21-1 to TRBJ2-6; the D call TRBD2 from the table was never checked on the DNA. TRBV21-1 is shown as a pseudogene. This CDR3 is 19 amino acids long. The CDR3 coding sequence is TGTGCCAGCAGCTTTGATTTCGGCGGGGGGCCCTCTGGGGCCAACGTCCTGACTTTC. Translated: CASSFDFGGGPSGANVLTF.

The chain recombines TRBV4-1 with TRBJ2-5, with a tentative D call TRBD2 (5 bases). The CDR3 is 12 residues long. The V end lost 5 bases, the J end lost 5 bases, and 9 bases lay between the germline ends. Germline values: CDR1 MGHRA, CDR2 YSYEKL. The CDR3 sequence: CASSFGVETQYF. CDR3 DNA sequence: TGCGCCAGCAGCTTCGGGGTGGAGACCCAGTACTTC.

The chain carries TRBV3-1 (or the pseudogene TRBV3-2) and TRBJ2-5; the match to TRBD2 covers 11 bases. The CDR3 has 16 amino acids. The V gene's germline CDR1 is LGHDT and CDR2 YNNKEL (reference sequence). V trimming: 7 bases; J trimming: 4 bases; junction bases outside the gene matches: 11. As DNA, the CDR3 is TGTGCCAGCACGCAACGCCTAGCGGGGGGCGGAGAGACCCAGTACTTC. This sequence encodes CASTQRLAGGGETQYF.

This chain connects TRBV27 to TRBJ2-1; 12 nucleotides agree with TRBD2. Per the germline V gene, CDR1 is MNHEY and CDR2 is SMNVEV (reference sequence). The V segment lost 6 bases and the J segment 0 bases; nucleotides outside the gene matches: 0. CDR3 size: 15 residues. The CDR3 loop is CASRGLAGSYNEQFF. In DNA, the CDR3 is TGTGCCAGCAGGGGACTAGCGGGCTCCTACAATGAGCAGTTCTTC.

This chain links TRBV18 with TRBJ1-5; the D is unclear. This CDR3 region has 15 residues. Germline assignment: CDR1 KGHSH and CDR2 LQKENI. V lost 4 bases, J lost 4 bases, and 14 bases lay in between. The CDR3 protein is CASSLAGHRNQPQHF. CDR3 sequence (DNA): TGTGCCAGCTCACTCGCGGGTCATAGGAATCAGCCCCAGCATTTT. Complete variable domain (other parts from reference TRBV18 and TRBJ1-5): NAGVMQNPRHLVRRRGQEARLRCSPMKGHSHVYWYRQLPEEGLKFMVYLQKENIIDESGMPKERFSAEFPKEGPSILRIQQVVRGDSAAYFCASSLAGHRNQPQHFGDGTRLSIL.

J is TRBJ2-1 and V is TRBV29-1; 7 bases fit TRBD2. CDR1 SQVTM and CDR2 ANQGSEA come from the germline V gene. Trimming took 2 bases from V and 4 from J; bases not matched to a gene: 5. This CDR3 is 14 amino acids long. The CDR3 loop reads CSVEWGGEYNEQFF. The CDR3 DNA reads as TGCAGCGTTGAATGGGGGGGGGAATACAATGAGCAGTTCTTC.

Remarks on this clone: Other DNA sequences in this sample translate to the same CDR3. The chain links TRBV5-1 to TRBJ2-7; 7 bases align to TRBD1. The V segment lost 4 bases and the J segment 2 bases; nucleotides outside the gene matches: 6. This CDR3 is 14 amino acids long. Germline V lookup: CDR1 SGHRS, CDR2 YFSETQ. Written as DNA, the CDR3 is TGCGCCAGCAGCCCGACAGGGACGACCTACGAGCAGTACTTC. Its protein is CASSPTGTTYEQYF.

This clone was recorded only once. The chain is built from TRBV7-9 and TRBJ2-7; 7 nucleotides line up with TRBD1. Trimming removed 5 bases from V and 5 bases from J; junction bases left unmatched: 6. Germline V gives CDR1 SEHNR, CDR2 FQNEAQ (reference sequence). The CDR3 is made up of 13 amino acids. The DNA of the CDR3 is TGTGCCAGCAGCACATCGACAGGGAACGAGCAGTACTTC. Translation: CASSTSTGNEQYF.

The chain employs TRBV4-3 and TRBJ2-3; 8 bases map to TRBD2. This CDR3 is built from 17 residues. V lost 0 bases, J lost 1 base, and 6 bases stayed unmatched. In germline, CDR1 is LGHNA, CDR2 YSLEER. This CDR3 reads CASSQEGTRRGTDTQYF. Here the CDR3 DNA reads TGCGCCAGCAGCCAAGAGGGGACTAGACGAGGCACAGATACGCAGTATTTT.

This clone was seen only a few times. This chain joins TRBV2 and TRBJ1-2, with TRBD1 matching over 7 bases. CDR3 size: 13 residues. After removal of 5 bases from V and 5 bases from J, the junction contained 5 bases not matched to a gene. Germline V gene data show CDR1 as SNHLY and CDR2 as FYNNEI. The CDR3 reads CASSPGTDYGYTF. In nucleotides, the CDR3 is TGTGCCAGCAGTCCCGGGACAGATTATGGCTACACCTTC.

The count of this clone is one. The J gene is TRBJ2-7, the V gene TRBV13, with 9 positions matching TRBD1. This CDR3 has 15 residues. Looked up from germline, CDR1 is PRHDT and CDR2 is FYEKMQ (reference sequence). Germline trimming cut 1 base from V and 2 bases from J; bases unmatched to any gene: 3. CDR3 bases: TGTGCCAGCAGCTTAGAAGGGACAGGGACCTACGAGCAGTACTTC. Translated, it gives CASSLEGTGTYEQYF. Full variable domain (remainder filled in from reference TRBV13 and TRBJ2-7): AAGVIQSPRHLIKEKRETATLKCYPIPRHDTVYWYQQGPGQDPQFLISFYEKMQSDKGSIPDRFSAQQFSDYHSELNMSSLELGDSALYFCASSLEGTGTYEQYFGPGTRLTVT.

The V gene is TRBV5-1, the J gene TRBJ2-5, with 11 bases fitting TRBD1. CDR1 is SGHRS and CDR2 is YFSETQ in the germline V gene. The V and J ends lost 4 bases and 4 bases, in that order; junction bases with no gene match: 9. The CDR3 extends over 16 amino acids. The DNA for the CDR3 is TGCGCCAGCAGCCCAGGACAGGGGGCTTACGGAGAGACCCAGTACTTC. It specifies CASSPGQGAYGETQYF.

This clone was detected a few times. CDR3 region: CASNNRDNTEAFF. As DNA, the CDR3 is TGTGCCAGCAATAACAGGGATAACACTGAAGCTTTCTTT. V and J are TRBV12-3 or TRBV12-4 and TRBJ1-1, with D perhaps TRBD1 (6 bases). The ends were cut back, 7 bases at V and 2 bases at J, with 11 bases in the middle. This CDR3 comprises 13 residues.

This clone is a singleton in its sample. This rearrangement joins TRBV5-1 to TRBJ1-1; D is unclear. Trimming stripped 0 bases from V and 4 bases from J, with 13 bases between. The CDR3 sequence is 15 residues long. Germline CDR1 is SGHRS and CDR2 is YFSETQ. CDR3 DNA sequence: TGCGCCAGCAGCTTGGCCGGTGCGGCCTCCACTGAAGCTTTCTTT. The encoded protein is CASSLAGAASTEAFF.

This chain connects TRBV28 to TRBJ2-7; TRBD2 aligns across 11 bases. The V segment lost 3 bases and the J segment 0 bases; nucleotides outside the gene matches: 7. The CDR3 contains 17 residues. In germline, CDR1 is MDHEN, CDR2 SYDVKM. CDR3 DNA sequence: TGTGCCAGCAGTTTCAGGGGACTAGCGGCGATCTCCTACGAGCAGTACTTC. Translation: CASSFRGLAAISYEQYF. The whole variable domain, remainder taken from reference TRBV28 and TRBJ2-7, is DVKVTQSSRYLVKRTGEKVFLECVQDMDHENMFWYRQDPGLGLRLIYFSYDVKMKEKGDIPEGYSVSREKKERFSLILESASTNQTSMYLCASSFRGLAAISYEQYFGPGTRLTVT.

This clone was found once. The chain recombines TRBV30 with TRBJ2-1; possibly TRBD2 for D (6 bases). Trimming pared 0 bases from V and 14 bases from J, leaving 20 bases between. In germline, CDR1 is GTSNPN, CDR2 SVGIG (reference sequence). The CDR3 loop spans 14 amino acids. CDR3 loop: CAWSVLGDSPGEFF. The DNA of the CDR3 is TGTGCCTGGAGTGTACTAGGGGACTCACCGGGGGAGTTCTTC.